Presented here are 20 T cell receptor beta chains from one specimen sequenced in a study of blood T cells in healthy people across ages. A J-beta primer mix and a sample-barcoded 5' primer were used in a second PCR of roughly 6 to 12 cycles. TCRdb called the 5' RACE reads again in MiXCR, with one record for every CDR3 protein. The table records 700,000 to 850,000 distinct CDR3 sequences, 35% to 40% of them present only once. The material sequenced was blood. The origin of the receptors is a man in his late teens or twenties in good health.

The CDR3 bases are TGTGCCAGCAGCCACCGGGACAGGGCCCACAATGAGCAGTTCTTC. Encoded protein: CASSHRDRAHNEQFF. The J gene is TRBJ2-1, the V gene TRBV7-9; 9 bases are a match to TRBD1. Germline CDR1 reads SEHNR; CDR2 reads FQNEAQ (reference sequence). The V and J ends lost 5 bases and 5 bases, in that order; junction bases with no gene match: 7. This CDR3 contains 15 residues.

The rearrangement links TRBV12-3 or TRBV12-4 to TRBJ2-1; 8 nucleotides align to TRBD1. The CDR3 contains 14 residues. V was pared by 6 bases and J by 12 bases, with 13 bases of the junction left unmatched. This CDR3 reads CASSRPQGAGWQFF. The CDR3 region has the DNA TGTGCCAGCAGCCGCCCTCAGGGGGCTGGCTGGCAGTTCTTC.

The rearrangement uses TRBV20-1 and TRBJ1-6; the D gene is possibly TRBD1 (5 bases). The ends were cut back, 6 bases at V and 7 bases at J, with 13 bases in the middle. Germline V gene sequence: CDR1 DFQATT, CDR2 SNEGSKA (reference sequence). The CDR3 spans 13 residues. CDR3 sequence: CSARGDKNSPLHF. The CDR3 DNA reads as TGCAGTGCCCGGGGGGATAAAAATTCACCCCTCCACTTT.

The CDR3 spells CASSTGGGAPYNEQYF. CDR3 DNA: TGCGCCAGCAGCACCGGTGGAGGAGCTCCTTACAATGAGCAGTACTTC. The V gene is TRBV5-1, the J gene TRBJ2-1; a weak D match, TRBD2 (5 bases). The last part of the DNA fits TRBJ2-7 better; the J call may be wrong. Per the germline V gene, CDR1 is SGHRS and CDR2 is YFSETQ. The CDR3 is 16 residues long.

The gene calls are TRBV5-1 and TRBJ2-3; 7 nucleotides agree with TRBD2. V gave up 5 bases and J gave up 2 bases; unmatched junction bases: 8. Germline loops: CDR1 SGHRS, CDR2 YFSETQ. CDR3 size: 15 residues. The CDR3 DNA follows: TGCGCCAGCAGTTTTGGAGGGACTAACACAGATACGCAGTATTTT. Its protein product is CASSFGGTNTDTQYF.

This clonotype was counted at least ten times. V is TRBV3-1 and J is TRBJ1-2; unclear D gene. Germline V gives CDR1 LGHDT, CDR2 YNNKEL (reference sequence). Trimming removed 4 bases from V and 5 bases from J, with 11 bases in between. The CDR3 covers 13 residues. This chain's CDR3 is CASSRLGTYGYTF. CDR3 DNA: TGTGCCAGCAGCCGCTTGGGAACTTATGGCTACACCTTC.

At least ten counts were recorded for this clonotype. The chain uses TRBV4-2 and TRBJ2-1, with TRBD1 matching over 7 bases. Looked up from germline, CDR1 is LGHNA and CDR2 is YNFKEQ. Germline trimming cut 6 bases from V and 5 bases from J; bases unmatched to any gene: 10. CDR3 size: 15 residues. The CDR3 region has the DNA TGTGCCAGCAGAGGGAACAGGGGAAGGCACAATGAGCAGTTCTTC. As protein: CASRGNRGRHNEQFF.

This clonotype was seen many times. This chain connects TRBV10-3 to TRBJ2-7, with a possible D match to TRBD2 (5 bases). Germline V gene sequence: CDR1 ENHRY, CDR2 SYGVKD. The CDR3 runs 16 residues. Trimming took 2 bases from V and 1 from J, leaving 15 bases between them. The CDR3 loop reads CAISESFGDGSYEQYF. The CDR3 DNA reads as TGTGCCATCAGTGAGAGTTTCGGGGATGGGTCCTACGAGCAGTACTTC.

This clonotype turned up a few times. The chain is built from TRBV6-6 and TRBJ2-1; 9 bases match TRBD1. Looked up from germline, CDR1 is MNHNY and CDR2 is SVGAGI (reference sequence). CDR3 length equals 15 residues. V shed 6 bases and J 6 bases; nucleotides not matched to a gene: 9. The CDR3 DNA reads TGTGCCAGCAGGGACGGGACAGGGCCGTTCAATGAGCAGTTCTTC. Translating gives CASRDGTGPFNEQFF.

This clonotype was counted only a few times. V and J are TRBV6-1 and TRBJ1-5; D gene uncertain. CDR3 size: 17 residues. V lost 5 bases and J 0 bases, leaving 17 bases between the germline ends. Germline V CDR1 and CDR2: MNHNS, SASEGT. The CDR3 reads CASSPRTDLYSNQPQHF. The DNA of the CDR3 is TGTGCCAGCAGTCCAAGGACCGACCTCTATAGCAATCAGCCCCAGCATTTT.

The CDR3 coding sequence is TGTGCCAGCAGCTTGAACAGGGTTAGTAGGCATAATGAGCAGTTCTTC. The encoded protein is CASSLNRVSRHNEQFF. This chain connects TRBV9 to TRBJ2-1; maybe TRBD1 (6 bases). V lost 4 bases to trimming and J lost 7 bases, with 21 bases between them. Looked up from germline, CDR1 is SGDLS and CDR2 is YYNGEE. The CDR3 consists of 16 residues.

This clonotype has only one observation. The chain uses TRBV10-3 and TRBJ2-1; tentative D call: TRBD2 (6 bases). CDR3 length: 18 amino acids. Per the germline V gene, CDR1 is ENHRY and CDR2 is SYGVKD. Deletions cut 5 bases from V and 0 bases from J, with 20 bases between. DNA of the CDR3: TGTGCCATCAGTTTGGAAGGTGGGGGGTTAGGCTCCTACAATGAGCAGTTCTTC. Amino acid sequence: CAISLEGGGLGSYNEQFF.

This clonotype was seen once. The chain's CDR3 is CASSTRQLYNSPLHF. The DNA for the CDR3 is TGTGCCAGTAGTACAAGACAGCTCTATAATTCACCCCTCCACTTT. The chain is built from TRBV19 and TRBJ1-6, with TRBD1 as a possible D gene (5 bases). The CDR3 is 15 amino acids. CDR1 is LNHDA, CDR2 SQIVND, per germline (reference sequence). Between the trimmed V and J ends, which lost 4 bases and 3 bases, there was a span of 10 bases.

This clonotype was observed many times. This rearrangement joins TRBV12-3 or TRBV12-4 to TRBJ1-1, with a tentative D call TRBD1 (5 bases). The V gene lost 6 bases and the J gene lost 0 bases, with 20 bases spanning the gap. This CDR3 contains 17 residues. CDR3 nucleotides: TGTGCCAGCAGGCGGACTCCGGAGACAGAAATGAACACTGAAGCTTTCTTT. Translated, it gives CASRRTPETEMNTEAFF.

In this sample, this clonotype turned up many times. This chain joins TRBV5-1 and TRBJ2-1; D not certain. CDR1 is SGHRS, CDR2 YFSETQ, per germline. The V end was cut by 0 bases, the J end by 7 bases, with 8 bases between. The CDR3 has 13 amino acids. The CDR3 loop reads CASSLAEVNEQFF. The CDR3 coding sequence is TGCGCCAGCAGCTTGGCCGAAGTTAATGAGCAGTTCTTC.

At least ten counts were recorded for this clonotype. The V and J genes are TRBV4-2 and TRBJ1-6; no firm D call. Germline values: CDR1 LGHNA, CDR2 YNFKEQ. There are 17 residues in the CDR3. V was pared by 1 base and J by 3 bases, with 13 bases between. The CDR3 region is CASSQGVIQNYNSPLHF. The CDR3 coding sequence is TGTGCCAGCAGCCAAGGGGTTATACAGAACTATAATTCACCCCTCCACTTT.

This clonotype has only a few counts. The V gene is TRBV12-3 or TRBV12-4, the J gene TRBJ1-4, with TRBD1 identical over 7 bases. The CDR3 runs 14 residues. V shed 7 bases, J shed 7 bases, and the junction held 9 bases outside the gene matches. The CDR3 DNA sequence: TGTGCCAGCATCCTCAGGGGGGGCTCTGAAAAACTGTTTTTT. This sequence encodes CASILRGGSEKLFF.

The rearrangement links TRBV7-8 to TRBJ1-5; a possible D gene is TRBD1 (5 bases). CDR3 size: 14 residues. With 5 bases removed from V and 1 base from J, the gap between germline ends came to 9 bases. CDR1 and CDR2 from the germline V gene are SGHVS and FQNEAQ. The CDR3 here is CASSGRDSNQPQHF. CDR3 sequence (DNA): TGTGCCAGCAGCGGCCGGGACAGCAATCAGCCCCAGCATTTT.

The rearrangement links TRBV7-2 to TRBJ2-7; 10 positions agree with TRBD1. Trimming took 1 base from V and 5 from J; bases not matched to a gene: 5. The CDR3 is 15 residues long. Germline-derived CDR1 and CDR2 are SGHTA and FQGNSA. The CDR3 is CASSLVAGTGDEQYF. In nucleotides, the CDR3 is TGTGCCAGCAGCTTAGTCGCCGGGACAGGGGACGAGCAGTACTTC.

This clonotype was counted between two and nine times. This rearrangement joins TRBV3-1 to TRBJ2-1, with TRBD2 identical over 7 bases. The end of the DNA aligns better with TRBJ2-7, so the J call may be wrong. Germline CDR1 and CDR2: LGHDT and YNNKEL (reference sequence). This CDR3 comprises 18 residues. This chain's CDR3 is CASSQGMGLTASYNEQYF. In nucleotides, the CDR3 is TGTGCCAGCAGCCAAGGGATGGGACTAACGGCGTCCTACAATGAGCAGTACTTC.